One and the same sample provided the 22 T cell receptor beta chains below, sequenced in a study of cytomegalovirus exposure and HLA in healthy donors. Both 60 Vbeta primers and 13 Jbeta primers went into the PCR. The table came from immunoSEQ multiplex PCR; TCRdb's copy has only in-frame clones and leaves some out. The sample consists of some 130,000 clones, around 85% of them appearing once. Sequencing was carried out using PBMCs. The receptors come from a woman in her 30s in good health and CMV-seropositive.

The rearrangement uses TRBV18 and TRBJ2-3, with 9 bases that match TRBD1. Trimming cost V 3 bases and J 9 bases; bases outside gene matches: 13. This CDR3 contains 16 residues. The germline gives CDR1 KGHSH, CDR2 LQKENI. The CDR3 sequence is CASSPGQGKHLGTQYF. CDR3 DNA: TGTGCCAGCTCACCGGGACAGGGAAAACATTTGGGCACGCAGTATTTT.

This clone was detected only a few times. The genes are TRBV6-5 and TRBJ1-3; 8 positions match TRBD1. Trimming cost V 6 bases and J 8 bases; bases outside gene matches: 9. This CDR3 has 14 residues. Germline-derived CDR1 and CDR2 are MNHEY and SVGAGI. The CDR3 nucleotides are TGTGCCAGCAGACCACAGGACAGGGTGGACACCATATATTTT. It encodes CASRPQDRVDTIYF.

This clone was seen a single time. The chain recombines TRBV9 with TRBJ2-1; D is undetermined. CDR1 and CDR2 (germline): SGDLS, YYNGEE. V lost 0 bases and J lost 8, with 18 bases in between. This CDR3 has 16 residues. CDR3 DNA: TGTGCCAGCAGCGTAGGTGGATTCCATGTAGAGGATGAGCAGTTCTTC. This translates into CASSVGGFHVEDEQFF.

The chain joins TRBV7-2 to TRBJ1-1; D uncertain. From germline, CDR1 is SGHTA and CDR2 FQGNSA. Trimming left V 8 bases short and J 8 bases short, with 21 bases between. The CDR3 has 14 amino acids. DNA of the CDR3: TGTGCCAGCGGGGAAGTGGTCGGGGTAAACGAAGCTTTCTTT. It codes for CASGEVVGVNEAFF.

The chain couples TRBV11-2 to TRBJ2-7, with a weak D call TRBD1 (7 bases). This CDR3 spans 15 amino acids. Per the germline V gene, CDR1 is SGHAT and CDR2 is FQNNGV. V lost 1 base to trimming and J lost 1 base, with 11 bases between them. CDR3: CASSLGGTVSYEQYF. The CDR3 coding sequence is TGTGCCAGCAGCTTAGGCGGGACAGTTTCCTACGAGCAGTACTTC.

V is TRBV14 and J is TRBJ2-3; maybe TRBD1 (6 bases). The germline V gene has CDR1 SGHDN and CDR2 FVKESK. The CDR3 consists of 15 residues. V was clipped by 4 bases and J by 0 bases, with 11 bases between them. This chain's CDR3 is CASSPKGVSTDTQYF. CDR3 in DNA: TGTGCCAGCAGCCCCAAGGGGGTTAGCACAGATACGCAGTATTTT.

CDR3 sequence reads: CASPSADRATATIYF. CDR3 nucleotides: TGTGCCAGCCCATCCGCAGACAGGGCGACAGCCACCATATATTTT. The chain is built from TRBV6-1 and TRBJ1-3; TRBD1 matches at 7 bases. V lost 8 bases, J lost 9 bases, and 16 bases stayed unmatched. CDR1 and CDR2 (germline): MNHNS, SASEGT. The CDR3 consists of 15 residues.

The CDR3 region has the DNA TGCGCCAGCAGCCACGGCGTGACAGCGGGGGCGTCGAGCTCCTACAATGAGCAGTTCTTC. Amino acid sequence: CASSHGVTAGASSSYNEQFF. The rearrangement links TRBV4-1 to TRBJ2-1; TRBD2 matches at 8 bases. This CDR3 region has 20 residues. Per the germline V gene, CDR1 is MGHRA and CDR2 is YSYEKL. J was trimmed by 0 bases and V by 3 bases; bases with no gene match: 16.

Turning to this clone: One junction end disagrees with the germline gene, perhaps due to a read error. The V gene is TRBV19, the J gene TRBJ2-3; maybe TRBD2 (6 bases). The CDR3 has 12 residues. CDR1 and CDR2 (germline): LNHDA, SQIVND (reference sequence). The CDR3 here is CASRGDFQYAVF. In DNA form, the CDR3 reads TGTGCCAGTAGGGGGGACTTCCAATACGCAGTATTT.

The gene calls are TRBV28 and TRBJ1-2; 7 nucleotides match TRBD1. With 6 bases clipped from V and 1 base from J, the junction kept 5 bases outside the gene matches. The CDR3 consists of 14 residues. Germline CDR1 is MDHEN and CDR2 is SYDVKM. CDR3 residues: CASSYRGNNYGYTF. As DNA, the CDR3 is TGTGCCAGCAGCTACAGGGGCAATAACTATGGCTACACCTTC.

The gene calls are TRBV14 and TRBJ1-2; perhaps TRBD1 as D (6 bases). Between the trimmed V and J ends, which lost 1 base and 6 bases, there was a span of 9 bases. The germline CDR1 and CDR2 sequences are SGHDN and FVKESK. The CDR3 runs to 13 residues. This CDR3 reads CASSQAGVHGYTF. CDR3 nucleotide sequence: TGTGCCAGCAGCCAAGCAGGGGTGCATGGCTACACCTTC.

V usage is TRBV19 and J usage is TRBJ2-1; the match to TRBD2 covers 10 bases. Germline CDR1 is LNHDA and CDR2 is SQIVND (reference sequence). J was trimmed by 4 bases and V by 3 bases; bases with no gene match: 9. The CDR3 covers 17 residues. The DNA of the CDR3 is TGTGCCAGTAGTATCCTTCCCGGGACTAGCGTGTACAATGAGCAGTTCTTC. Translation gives CASSILPGTSVYNEQFF.

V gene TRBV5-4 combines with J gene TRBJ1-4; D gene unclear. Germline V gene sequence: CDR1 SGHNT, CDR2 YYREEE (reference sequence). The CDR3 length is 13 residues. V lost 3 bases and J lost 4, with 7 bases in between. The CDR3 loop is CASSSGINEKLFF. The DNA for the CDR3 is TGTGCCAGCAGCTCCGGGATTAATGAAAAACTGTTTTTT. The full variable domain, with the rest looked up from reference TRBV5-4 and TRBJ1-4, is ETGVTQSPTHLIKTRGQQVTLRCSSQSGHNTVSWYQQALGQGPQFIFQYYREEENGRGNFPPRFSGLQFPNYSSELNVNALELDDSALYLCASSSGINEKLFFGSGTQLSVL.

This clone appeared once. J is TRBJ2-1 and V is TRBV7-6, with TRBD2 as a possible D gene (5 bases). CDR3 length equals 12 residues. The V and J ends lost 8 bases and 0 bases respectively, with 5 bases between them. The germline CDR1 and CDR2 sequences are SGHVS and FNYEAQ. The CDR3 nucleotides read TGTGCCAGCGGGAGCTCCTACAATGAGCAGTTCTTC. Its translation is CASGSSYNEQFF.

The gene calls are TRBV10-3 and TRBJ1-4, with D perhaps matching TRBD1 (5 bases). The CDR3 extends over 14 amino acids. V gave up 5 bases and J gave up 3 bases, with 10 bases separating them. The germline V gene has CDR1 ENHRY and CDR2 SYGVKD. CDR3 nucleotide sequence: TGTGCCATCAGTTCGCAGGGATCTAATGAAAAACTGTTTTTT. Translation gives CAISSQGSNEKLFF.

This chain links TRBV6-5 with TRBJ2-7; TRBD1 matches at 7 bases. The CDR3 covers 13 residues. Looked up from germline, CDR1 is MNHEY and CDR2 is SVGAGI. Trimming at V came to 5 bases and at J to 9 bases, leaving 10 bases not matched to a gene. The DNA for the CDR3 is TGTGCCAGCAGTCCCCAGACAGGGCGAGGGCAGTACTTC. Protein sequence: CASSPQTGRGQYF.

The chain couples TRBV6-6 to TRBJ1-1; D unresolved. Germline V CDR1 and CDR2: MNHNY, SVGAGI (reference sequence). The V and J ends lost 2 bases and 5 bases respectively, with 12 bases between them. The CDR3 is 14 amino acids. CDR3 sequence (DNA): TGTGCCAGCAGTTACGAAGGAGGGAGGACTGAAGCTTTCTTT. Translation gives CASSYEGGRTEAFF.

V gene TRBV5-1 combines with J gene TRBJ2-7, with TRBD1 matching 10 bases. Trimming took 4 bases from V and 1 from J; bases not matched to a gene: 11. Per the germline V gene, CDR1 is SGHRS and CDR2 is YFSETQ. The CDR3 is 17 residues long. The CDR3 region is CASSLIPGTGDSYEQYF. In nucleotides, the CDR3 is TGCGCCAGCAGCCTCATTCCCGGGACAGGGGATTCCTACGAGCAGTACTTC. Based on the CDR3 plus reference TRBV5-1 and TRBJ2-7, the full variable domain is KAGVTQTPRYLIKTRGQQVTLSCSPISGHRSVSWYQQTPGQGLQFLFEYFSETQRNKGNFPGRFSGRQFSNSRSEMNVSTLELGDSALYLCASSLIPGTGDSYEQYFGPGTRLTVT.

The CDR3 DNA follows: TGTGCCAGCAGCTTGGAGTTGTGGACTAGCGTTTTTTCTGGGGCCAACGTCCTGACTTTC. This gives the protein CASSLELWTSVFSGANVLTF. The chain combines TRBV5-8 with TRBJ2-6, with TRBD2 identical over 9 bases. The CDR3 totals 20 residues. Trimming at V came to 0 bases and at J to 1 base, leaving 11 bases not matched to a gene. From germline, CDR1 is SGHTS and CDR2 YDEGEE.

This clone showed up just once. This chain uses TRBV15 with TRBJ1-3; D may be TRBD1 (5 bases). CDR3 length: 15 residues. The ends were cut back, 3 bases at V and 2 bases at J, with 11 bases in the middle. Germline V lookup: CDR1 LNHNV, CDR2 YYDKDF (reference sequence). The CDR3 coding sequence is TGTGCCACCAGCAGGGGAGCGGGGGCTGGAAACACCATATATTTT. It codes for CATSRGAGAGNTIYF.

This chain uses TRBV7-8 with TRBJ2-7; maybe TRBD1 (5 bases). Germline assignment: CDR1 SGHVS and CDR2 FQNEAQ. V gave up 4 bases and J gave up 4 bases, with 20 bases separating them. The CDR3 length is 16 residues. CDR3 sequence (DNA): TGTGCCAGCAGCTCAGCCCGCCGGATAGGGGATTACGAGCAGTACTTC. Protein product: CASSSARRIGDYEQYF.

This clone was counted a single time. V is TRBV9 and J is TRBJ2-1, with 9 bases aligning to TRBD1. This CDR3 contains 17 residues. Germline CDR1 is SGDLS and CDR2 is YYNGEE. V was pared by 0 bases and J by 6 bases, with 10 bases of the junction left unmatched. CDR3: CASSVAPPGQGVNEQFF. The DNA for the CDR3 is TGTGCCAGCAGCGTAGCTCCCCCGGGACAGGGTGTCAATGAGCAGTTCTTC.